This TCR beta chain was captured by sequencing in a study of blood T cell repertoires in COVID-19. The repertoire was sequenced with immunoSEQ multiplex PCR; TCRdb's copy has only in-frame clones and lacks some. The sample holds 35,000 to 40,000 clones, around 89% seen once. The CDR3 is made up of 15 amino acids. Germline-derived CDR1 and CDR2 are SGHRS and YFSETQ. After removal of 4 bases from V and 0 bases from J, the junction contained 7 bases not matched to a gene. The rearrangement uses TRBV5-1 and TRBJ2-7, with 7 bases that match TRBD1. This TCR came from a man in his sixties with active or convalescent COVID-19. The specimen sequenced was peripheral blood. CDR3 loop: CASSTTGLGSYEQYF. The CDR3 nucleotides read TGCGCCAGCAGCACGACAGGGTTGGGCTCCTACGAGCAGTACTTC.